The 5 T cell receptor beta chains reported below all come from one sample, sequenced in a study of blood T cells in healthy people across ages. Using a J-beta primer mix together with a sample-barcoded 5' primer, a second PCR was run for about 6 to 12 cycles. MiXCR, applied by TCRdb to the 5' RACE reads, yields one record per CDR3 protein. The sample includes around 690,000 distinct CDR3 sequences, roughly three fifths of them seen just once. The sequencing sample was made of blood. These receptor sequences come from a man aged 55 to 70 in good health.

As concerns this clonotype: An end of the junction does not agree with germline; a read error may underlie this. The chain combines TRBV6-5 with TRBJ1-4; 9 positions match TRBD1. CDR1 is MNHEY, CDR2 SVGAGI, per germline. This CDR3 is built from 14 residues. The CDR3 reads CASSRDRDNEKPFF. CDR3 coding DNA: TGTGCCAGCAGTCGGGACAGGGATAATGAAAAACCGTTTTTT.

The gene calls are TRBV9 and TRBJ2-7; maybe TRBD2 (7 bases). There are 15 residues in the CDR3. Germline loops: CDR1 SGDLS, CDR2 YYNGEE. Trimming stripped 3 bases from V and 3 bases from J, with 16 bases between. The CDR3 DNA sequence: TGTGCCAGCAGCGCAGGCTACAGGGACTACTACGAGCAGTACTTC. Translated: CASSAGYRDYYEQYF.

This clonotype occurred a few times. CDR3: CASSHQAYEQYF. CDR3 DNA: TGTGCCAGCAGCCACCAAGCCTACGAGCAGTACTTC. This sequence joins TRBV3-1 and TRBJ2-7; D is unclear. The CDR3 runs to 12 residues. Trimming took 3 bases from V and 2 from J, leaving 5 bases between them. Germline CDR1 reads LGHDT; CDR2 reads YNNKEL (reference sequence).

This clonotype came up a few times. CDR3 sequence reads: CASSLRGHEQFF. The CDR3 DNA follows: TGTGCCAGCAGCTTACGGGGCCATGAGCAGTTCTTC. The rearrangement links TRBV12-3 or TRBV12-4 to TRBJ2-1; either TRBD1 or TRBD2 may supply D (5 bases each). V was clipped by 6 bases and J by 8 bases, with 11 bases between them. This CDR3 has 12 amino acids.

This chain joins TRBV10-2 and TRBJ2-5; 8 bases fit TRBD2. Per the germline V gene, CDR1 is WSHSY and CDR2 is SAAADI. Trimming at V came to 6 bases and at J to 2 bases, leaving 5 bases not matched to a gene. The CDR3 covers 14 residues. This CDR3 reads CASRERGPQETQYF. Written as DNA, the CDR3 is TGCGCCAGCAGGGAGCGGGGGCCTCAAGAGACCCAGTACTTC.